These T cell receptor beta chains were read from a single sample in a study of a mutant IDH1 vaccine in newly diagnosed glioma. These receptors are not linked to any known antigen. Clones were read by immunoSEQ multiplex PCR, and TCRdb kept only the in-frame ones, dropping some. The data contain about 85,000 clones, roughly 91% of them singletons. The source material was PBMCs, sampled from a glioma patient whose treatment included an IDH1 peptide vaccine. These receptors all stem from a woman between 45 and 65 years old with glioma. Both conserved end residues are part of each CDR3. A D gene is named only where the DNA matches it firmly. Clone size is stated in some rows and not others, as once, few, many or a class when expanded.

>-|TRBV28|TRBJ1-5|TRBD1
CASIPGQGYQPQHF
TGTGCCAGCATCCCGGGACAGGGGTACCAGCCCCAGCATTTT
>-|TRBV11-2|TRBJ2-2|-
CASSLGQLTGELFF
TGTGCCAGCAGCTTGGGACAACTGACCGGGGAGCTGTTTTTT
>-|TRBV28|TRBJ2-1|-
CASSPGPAFSYNEQFF
TGTGCCAGCAGTCCAGGGCCGGCATTCTCCTACAATGAGCAGTTCTTC
>-|TRBV5-8|TRBJ2-7|TRBD2
CASSLRRGRGNPSEQYF
TGTGCCAGCAGCTTGAGGCGTGGGCGGGGGAACCCCTCAGAGCAGTACTTC
>-|TRBV18|TRBJ1-1|TRBD1
CASSSGQGRTEAFF
TGTGCCAGCTCATCGGGACAGGGTAGGACAGAAGCTTTCTTT
>-|TRBV15|TRBJ2-7|-
CATSKDRYEQYF
TGTGCCACCAGCAAAGACAGGTACGAGCAGTACTTC
>-|TRBV28|TRBJ2-7|-
CASSKSSETLYEQYF
TGTGCCAGCAGTAAATCTTCCGAGACCCTCTACGAGCAGTACTTC
>-|TRBV10-1|TRBJ2-3|-
CASSEGIAVYSTDTQYF
TGCGCCAGCAGTGAAGGAATAGCGGTATATAGCACAGATACGCAGTATTTT
>few|TRBV4-1|TRBJ1-1|-
CASSQFGSRAPEAFF
TGCGCCAGCAGCCAATTCGGATCGAGAGCCCCTGAAGCTTTCTTT
>-|TRBV14|TRBJ2-5|-
CASSQAETQYF
TGTGCCAGCAGCCAAGCGGAGACCCAGTACTTC
>-|TRBV19|TRBJ2-1|TRBD1
CASSIIRDSPYNEQFF
TGTGCCAGTAGTATAATCCGGGACAGTCCCTACAATGAGCAGTTCTTC
>few|TRBV30|TRBJ1-1|-
CAWTSFLQENTEAFF
TGTGCCTGGACCTCTTTTTTGCAGGAGAACACTGAAGCTTTCTTT
>-|TRBV28|TRBJ1-3|-
CASSLGGFSGNTIYF
TGTGCCAGCAGTTTAGGGGGCTTCTCTGGAAACACCATATATTTT
>-|TRBV21-1|TRBJ2-5|-
CASSKGRLADQETQYF
TGTGCCAGCAGCAAAGGGAGACTAGCCGATCAAGAGACCCAGTACTTC
>-|TRBV9|TRBJ2-7|TRBD1
CASSARGGTYEQYF
TGTGCCAGCAGCGCTAGAGGGGGCACCTACGAGCAGTACTTC
>once|TRBV7-3|TRBJ2-1|TRBD2
CASSQSEGLAGGDSYNEQFF
TGTGCCAGCAGCCAGAGCGAGGGACTAGCGGGAGGGGACTCCTACAATGAGCAGTTCTTC
>-|TRBV5-1|TRBJ1-1|-
CASSLTGSGTEAFF
TGCGCCAGCAGCTTAACAGGGAGTGGAACTGAAGCTTTCTTT